This TCR beta chain is drawn from a study of blood T cell repertoires in COVID-19. Authors' processing steps: Researchers report that nucleated cell counts were estimated from reference gene primer amplification. The repertoire was sequenced with immunoSEQ multiplex PCR; TCRdb's copy has only in-frame clones and lacks some. V and J calls and clone size are those listed in that table; D and trimming were worked out from the DNA. The sample includes tens of thousands of clones, around 90% seen only once; the top ten take 5.5% to 7%. The germline CDR1 and CDR2 sequences are SGHRS and YFSETQ. Trimming left V 7 bases short and J 2 bases short, with 12 bases between. This CDR3 spans 13 amino acids. This clone was seen only once.

The sequence derives from a woman aged 80 or over with active COVID-19. The source material was peripheral blood. The chain is built from TRBV5-1 and TRBJ2-5; D might be TRBD1 (6 bases). CDR3 residues: CASYLGAQETQYF. CDR3 nucleotides: TGCGCCAGCTACCTGGGGGCGCAAGAGACCCAGTACTTC.